This T cell receptor beta chain was observed in a study of cytotoxic CD8 clonotypes in ibrutinib-treated CLL. TCR beta libraries used about 2.1 micrograms of DNA from cryopreserved PBMCs. Germline lookup yields CDR1 WNHNN and CDR2 SYGVQD (reference sequence). V shed 7 bases and J 3 bases; nucleotides not matched to a gene: 5. This CDR3 has 14 residues. Study observations and caveats: Rising at ibrutinib response, clonality subsequently fell back toward baseline at progression. T-cell clonality at baseline went above that of age-matched healthy donors and rose and fell with circulating CD8+ T-cell counts. Private clonotypes, not public ones, expanded at ibrutinib response.

Notes on this clone: The antigen is not known.

Here immunoSEQ multiplex PCR was the method, and the copy in TCRdb shows in-frame clones only, minus some. The data show about 330,000 clones, roughly two thirds seen once. The rearrangement joins TRBV10-1 to TRBJ2-7; 11 nucleotides match TRBD1. The sample was PBMCs, taken after 36 months of ibrutinib treatment. The receptor's source is a human donor with chronic lymphocytic leukemia. CDR3 sequence reads: CASTPGTGGYEQYF. CDR3 nucleotide sequence: TGCGCCAGCACCCCCGGGACAGGGGGCTACGAGCAGTACTTC.